A selection of T cell receptor beta chains follows, all from one sample in a study of T-cell reconstitution after alpha-beta-depleted transplantation in children. From the PCR reads, TCRdb called clonotypes with MiXCR, one entry per CDR3 protein. The sample records about 200,000 distinct CDR3 sequences, roughly 8.3% being singletons. The specimen comprised PBMCs, mostly from graft donor cells, sampled 360 days after TCRalphabeta/CD19-depleted stem cell transplant. The receptors come from a male patient aged 2 to 10 who had a stem cell transplant for acute myeloid leukemia, so the T cells may come from the graft donor. Each CDR3 is given with its conserved first and last residue. Fields, in order: CDR3 DNA, CDR3 protein, D gene, J gene, V gene, clone size. D genes are given only for firm matches. Rows give clone size only sometimes, using once, few, many, or a class for an expanded clone.

DNA: TGCGCCAGCAGGCCCTGGACTAGCGGTTATACGCAGTATTTT; CDR3: CASRPWTSGYTQYF; D: TRBD2; J: TRBJ2-3; V: TRBV5-1; size: many
DNA: TGTGCCAGCAGCGTAGAAGGGGGCCCCATGAGAGGCTACACCTTC; CDR3: CASSVEGGPMRGYTF; D: TRBD1; J: TRBJ1-2; V: TRBV9; size: few
DNA: TGTGCCAGCAGTTTAGTCCCGGGCAGGGAGTTCTTC; CDR3: CASSLVPGREFF; D: NA; J: TRBJ2-1; V: TRBV12-3/TRBV12-4; size: many
DNA: TGTGCCAGCAGCTTAGATAGGCTAGCGGGAGGTCGAGGGGAGCAGTACTTC; CDR3: CASSLDRLAGGRGEQYF; D: TRBD2; J: TRBJ2-7; V: TRBV11-2; size: many
DNA: TGTGCCAGCAGTTTTACCGGAAAGGGAGAGCAGTACTTC; CDR3: CASSFTGKGEQYF; D: NA; J: TRBJ2-7; V: TRBV12-3/TRBV12-4; size: few
DNA: TGTGCCAGCACCGTCCCGACTAGCGGGAGTATAAAACTTAACACCGGGGAGCTGTTTTTT; CDR3: CASTVPTSGSIKLNTGELFF; D: TRBD2; J: TRBJ2-2; V: TRBV6-2/TRBV6-3; size: NA
DNA: TGCGCCAGCAGCGAAATAGCGGGAGGGCCTCGGGGTGAGCAGTTCTTC; CDR3: CASSEIAGGPRGEQFF; D: TRBD2; J: TRBJ2-1; V: TRBV5-1; size: NA
DNA: TGTGCCAGCAGTCGACTACCCGGGACAGGGGGGAACGAGCAGTACTTC; CDR3: CASSRLPGTGGNEQYF; D: TRBD1; J: TRBJ2-7; V: TRBV6-1; size: many
DNA: TGTGCCAGCACCCCAGGGAGGGCTCCGGCTGGAAACACCATATATTTT; CDR3: CASTPGRAPAGNTIYF; D: NA; J: TRBJ1-3; V: TRBV6-1; size: NA
DNA: TGCGCCAGCAGCTTGGTGGACTATCGGGAGACCCAGTACTTC; CDR3: CASSLVDYRETQYF; D: NA; J: TRBJ2-5; V: TRBV5-1; size: few
DNA: TGTGCCAGCTCACCACAACGGGACGTACCTGGGAACACCATATATTTT; CDR3: CASSPQRDVPGNTIYF; D: NA; J: TRBJ1-3; V: TRBV18; size: NA
DNA: TGTGCCAGCAGCGGACTCGGGGGTCAAGAGACCCAGTACTTC; CDR3: CASSGLGGQETQYF; D: NA; J: TRBJ2-5; V: TRBV9; size: NA
DNA: TGTGCCAGTAGTACTGGACAGGGGGTGAACACCGGGGAGCTGTTTTTT; CDR3: CASSTGQGVNTGELFF; D: TRBD1; J: TRBJ2-2; V: TRBV19; size: NA
DNA: TGTGCCAGCAGCCAGGACAGGGGCACTGAAGCTTTCTTT; CDR3: CASSQDRGTEAFF; D: TRBD1; J: TRBJ1-1; V: TRBV12-3/TRBV12-4; size: few
DNA: TGTGCCAGCAGCCCAGGGCCCCTGAGCTCCTACGAGCAGTACTTC; CDR3: CASSPGPLSSYEQYF; D: NA; J: TRBJ2-7; V: TRBV3-1; size: many
DNA: TGTGCCAGCAGTTTCCAGGGGGTAAGGCAGCCCCAGCATTTT; CDR3: CASSFQGVRQPQHF; D: TRBD1; J: TRBJ1-5; V: TRBV12-3/TRBV12-4; size: few
DNA: TGTGCCTGCAGGGAGACGGAAGGAGATACGCAGTATTTT; CDR3: CACRETEGDTQYF; D: NA; J: TRBJ2-3; V: TRBV2; size: NA
DNA: TGTGCCAGCAGCTTAACCGGGACAGGCTACGAGCAGTACTTC; CDR3: CASSLTGTGYEQYF; D: TRBD1; J: TRBJ2-7; V: TRBV7-6; size: many
DNA: TGCGCCAGCAGCTTGTGGGTGCATCGGACCCAGTACTTC; CDR3: CASSLWVHRTQYF; D: NA; J: TRBJ2-5; V: TRBV5-1; size: many
DNA: TGTGCCAGCAGTGTTCACAGGGTTGGCAATCAGCCCCAGCATTTT; CDR3: CASSVHRVGNQPQHF; D: NA; J: TRBJ1-5; V: TRBV12-3/TRBV12-4; size: NA
DNA: TGTGCCAGCAGTTTAGGGGTCCGGGGAGATACGCAGTATTTT; CDR3: CASSLGVRGDTQYF; D: NA; J: TRBJ2-3; V: TRBV12-3/TRBV12-4; size: many
DNA: TGTGCCTGGAGGTTCGGGGGCTCCTACAATGAGCAGTTCTTC; CDR3: CAWRFGGSYNEQFF; D: NA; J: TRBJ2-1; V: TRBV30; size: NA
DNA: TGTGCCAGCAGTTACTCCGGAGAGACCCAGTACTTC; CDR3: CASSYSGETQYF; D: NA; J: TRBJ2-5; V: TRBV6-2/TRBV6-3; size: NA
DNA: TGCAGTGCTAGTGGGGGACTAGCGAGCCTCGTTGAGCAGTTCTTC; CDR3: CSASGGLASLVEQFF; D: TRBD2; J: TRBJ2-1; V: TRBV20-1; size: few
DNA: TGTACCAGCAGCCCAGAGGGGACTAGCGGGCACATGATTACCAATGAGCAGTTCTTC; CDR3: CTSSPEGTSGHMITNEQFF; D: TRBD2; J: TRBJ2-1; V: TRBV11-2; size: NA
DNA: TGTGCCAGCAGTCACACTCACTCGAACACCGGGGAGCTGTTTTTT; CDR3: CASSHTHSNTGELFF; D: NA; J: TRBJ2-2; V: TRBV12-3/TRBV12-4; size: few
DNA: TGCAGTGCTTACCGGGACAGGGTTCACGGGGAGCTGTTTTTT; CDR3: CSAYRDRVHGELFF; D: TRBD1; J: TRBJ2-2; V: TRBV20-1; size: NA
DNA: TGTGCCATCAGTGAGCCCCTTGGGAGGGACCAGTCCTACGAGCAGTACTTC; CDR3: CAISEPLGRDQSYEQYF; D: TRBD2; J: TRBJ2-7; V: TRBV10-3; size: few
DNA: TGTGCCAGCAGCTCTCGTACCTGGACAGGGACAACAGATACGCAGTATTTT; CDR3: CASSSRTWTGTTDTQYF; D: TRBD1; J: TRBJ2-3; V: TRBV7-2; size: few
DNA: TGTGCCAGCAGTTCCAGGGACGGTGCCTACGAGCAGTACTTC; CDR3: CASSSRDGAYEQYF; D: NA; J: TRBJ2-7; V: TRBV12-3/TRBV12-4; size: many
DNA: TGTGCCAGCAGCTTAATGACGGGAGGCCCCTCCGAGACCCAGTACTTC; CDR3: CASSLMTGGPSETQYF; D: TRBD2; J: TRBJ2-5; V: TRBV11-2; size: many
DNA: TGTGCCAGCAGTGATGTCTCGACAGATACGCAGTATTTT; CDR3: CASSDVSTDTQYF; D: NA; J: TRBJ2-3; V: TRBV2; size: many
DNA: TGCGCCAGCAGCGGGGGACTAGCGGGGGGACGGAACACCGGGGAGCTGTTTTTT; CDR3: CASSGGLAGGRNTGELFF; D: TRBD2; J: TRBJ2-2; V: TRBV5-1; size: NA
DNA: TGTGCCAGCAGTTTGAGGTCAGCCTTCTATGGCTACACCTTC; CDR3: CASSLRSAFYGYTF; D: NA; J: TRBJ1-2; V: TRBV12-3/TRBV12-4; size: few
DNA: TGCAGCGTTGAAGATTCGGGCAGTAGAAGCTCTGGGGCCAACGTCCTGACTTTC; CDR3: CSVEDSGSRSSGANVLTF; D: NA; J: TRBJ2-6; V: TRBV29-1; size: NA
DNA: TGTGCCAGCAGTTTAGTGCCGGATTGGGATGAGCAGTTCTTC; CDR3: CASSLVPDWDEQFF; D: NA; J: TRBJ2-1; V: TRBV12-3/TRBV12-4; size: few
DNA: TGTGCCAGCAGTATCGACAGGCCGCGGACCTATAATTCACCCCTCCACTTT; CDR3: CASSIDRPRTYNSPLHF; D: NA; J: TRBJ1-6; V: TRBV6-5; size: NA
DNA: TGTGCCAGCAGCTCCTGGGGGGACAGGGGGCTCTCCTACAATGAGCAGTTCTTC; CDR3: CASSSWGDRGLSYNEQFF; D: TRBD1; J: TRBJ2-1; V: TRBV11-2; size: NA
DNA: TGTGCCAGCAGTCCGGGACTAGCGGTGAACAATGAGCAGTTCTTC; CDR3: CASSPGLAVNNEQFF; D: TRBD2; J: TRBJ2-1; V: TRBV12-3/TRBV12-4; size: many
DNA: TGTGCTAGCAGCTTAGATGGCCGGCGAGAGACCCAGTACTTC; CDR3: CASSLDGRRETQYF; D: NA; J: TRBJ2-5; V: TRBV7-7; size: many